This TCR beta chain was sequenced during a study of beta chain features in type 1 diabetes. A word on this clone: The antigen is not known.

Every donor provided one heparinised blood draw, which averaged roughly 120 mL. Using CD45RO/CCR7/CD25/CD127/CD95/CD27, CD4+ naive, central memory, regulatory and stem cell-like memory cells were sorted. Study-wide findings and caveats: Insertion counts at VDJ junctions were lower in type 1 diabetes patients, who also showed more deletions there. When Type 1 diabetes patients were examined, their TCRB CDR3s proved moderately but significantly shorter in all four CD4+ subsets. Sampled from patients, naive, central memory and Treg TCRB repertoires appeared more similar than those sampled from healthy donors.

The whole isolated RNA underwent reverse transcription, so sequencing captured expressed TCRB transcripts. Sequencing used immunoSEQ multiplex PCR; TCRdb keeps in-frame clones, though not all of them. The sample records about 740,000 clones, roughly 13% being singletons. The CDR3 has 13 amino acids. Germline V gene sequence: CDR1 MDHEN, CDR2 SYDVKM. Trimming removed 3 bases at V and 2 bases at J, with 7 bases between. The source is a man aged 18 to 29 with type 1 diabetes. The chain carries TRBV28 and TRBJ1-2, with D hard to call. Specimen: naive CD4+ T cells from blood. CDR3 coding DNA: TGTGCCAGCAGTTTTGGAGCGAACTATGGCTACACCTTC. Protein sequence: CASSFGANYGYTF.